This entry lists 27 T cell receptor beta chains sequenced from one sample in a study of T cell responses to AZD1222 COVID-19 vaccine. The assay was immunoSEQ multiplex PCR, and TCRdb's table has in-frame clones only and misses some. The sample has roughly 130,000 clones, about 90% seen once. The sequenced sample was peripheral blood, obtained on day 0 of AZD1222 vaccination. These receptors all stem from an adult in good health.

The J gene is TRBJ2-1, the V gene TRBV2; 10 bases are shared with TRBD1. V was clipped by 5 bases and J by 4 bases; unmatched bases: 5. The CDR3 consists of 15 residues. The V gene's germline CDR1 is SNHLY and CDR2 FYNNEI. This chain's CDR3 is CASSSGTGVYNEQFF. In DNA form, the CDR3 reads TGTGCCAGCAGTTCCGGGACAGGGGTATACAATGAGCAGTTCTTC.

This clone was picked up one time. The rearrangement links TRBV18 to TRBJ2-3; D remains unclear. Germline lookup yields CDR1 KGHSH and CDR2 LQKENI. The V end lost 0 bases, the J end lost 6 bases, and 7 bases lay between the germline ends. CDR3 length: 13 amino acids. In nucleotides, the CDR3 is TGTGCCAGCTCACCACCGCCGACGGATACGCAGTATTTT. It yields the protein CASSPPPTDTQYF.

J is TRBJ2-3 and V is TRBV6-5; TRBD2 aligns across 7 bases. The CDR3 consists of 14 residues. Looked up from germline, CDR1 is MNHEY and CDR2 is SVGAGI. Trimming cost V 7 bases and J 1 base; bases outside gene matches: 5. The CDR3 DNA follows: TGTGCCAGCACGGAGGGGAGGGGCACAGATACGCAGTATTTT. Amino acids: CASTEGRGTDTQYF.

The V call is TRBV6-5, the J call TRBJ1-2; D perhaps matches TRBD1 (5 bases). Per the germline V gene, CDR1 is MNHEY and CDR2 is SVGAGI. Trimming took off 10 bases at V and 1 base at J, with 19 bases between the two ends. The CDR3 loop spans 15 amino acids. CDR3 sequence: CATTAGTGNNYGYTF. The CDR3 DNA reads as TGTGCCACCACAGCAGGAACAGGCAATAACTATGGCTACACCTTC.

V usage is TRBV24-1 and J usage is TRBJ2-2; 7 bases are shared with TRBD1. The CDR3 sequence is 19 residues long. After removal of 1 base from V and 2 bases from J, the junction contained 12 bases not matched to a gene. Germline V gene sequence: CDR1 KGHDR, CDR2 SFDVKD. The CDR3 loop is CATSDFGIFGQANTGELFF. CDR3 bases: TGTGCCACCAGTGATTTTGGTATCTTCGGACAGGCAAACACCGGGGAGCTGTTTTTT.

The chain recombines TRBV12-3 or TRBV12-4 with TRBJ2-7; D remains ambiguous. V was pared by 5 bases and J by 5 bases, with 7 bases between. The CDR3 loop spans 11 amino acids. CDR3: CASSLRDEQYF. CDR3 bases: TGTGCCAGCAGTCTCCGAGACGAGCAGTACTTC.

The CDR3 sequence is CASSPRSGGFGNSYEQYF. DNA of the CDR3: TGTGCCAGCAGCCCTCGGAGTGGGGGGTTTGGGAACTCCTACGAGCAGTACTTC. The genes are TRBV4-2 and TRBJ2-7; a possible D gene is TRBD2 (6 bases). The CDR3 runs 18 residues. Germline CDR1 reads LGHNA; CDR2 reads YNFKEQ. Trimming removed 4 bases from V and 0 bases from J, with 22 bases in between.

The V gene is TRBV14, the J gene TRBJ2-7, with D possibly TRBD1 on 6 matching bases. V lost 4 bases and J 3 bases, leaving 13 bases between the germline ends. In germline, CDR1 is SGHDN, CDR2 FVKESK. This CDR3 is 14 amino acids long. As DNA, the CDR3 is TGTGCCAGCAGCCCTCCCGGACAGATCTACGAGCAGTACTTC. Translated: CASSPPGQIYEQYF.

This sequence joins TRBV7-2 and TRBJ1-4; 8 bases align to TRBD1. Germline V gene data show CDR1 as SGHTA and CDR2 as FQGNSA. CDR3 length equals 16 residues. V was clipped by 5 bases and J by 7 bases; unmatched bases: 12. The CDR3 region has the DNA TGTGCCAGCAGCCCCCAACACAGACAGGGGAGTGAAAAACTGTTTTTT. It encodes CASSPQHRQGSEKLFF.

The gene calls are TRBV7-9 and TRBJ1-6; TRBD1 might be the D (6 bases). V was clipped by 5 bases and J by 2 bases, with 16 bases between them. The CDR3 runs 17 residues. Germline V gives CDR1 SEHNR, CDR2 FQNEAQ (reference sequence). The CDR3 DNA sequence: TGTGCCAGCAGCCACACAGGGATATTCACCTATAATTCACCCCTCCACTTT. Amino acid sequence: CASSHTGIFTYNSPLHF. The full variable domain, completed using reference TRBV7-9 and TRBJ1-6, is DTGVSQNPRHKITKRGQNVTFRCDPISEHNRLYWYRQTLGQGPEFLTYFQNEAQLEKSRLLSDRFSAERPKGSFSTLEIQRTEQGDSAMYLCASSHTGIFTYNSPLHFGNGTRLTVT.

The genes are TRBV11-1 and TRBJ2-6; D remains unclear. Germline V CDR1 and CDR2: SGHAT, FQDESV (reference sequence). The CDR3 spans 16 residues. Trimming removed 2 bases from V and 0 bases from J, with 8 bases in between. CDR3 residues: CASSLFGGSGANVLTF. CDR3 sequence (DNA): TGTGCCAGCAGCTTATTTGGCGGCTCTGGGGCCAACGTCCTGACTTTC.

The chain employs TRBV30 and TRBJ1-2, with D uncertain. The germline V and J ends were trimmed by 1 base and 7 bases, with 10 bases remaining between them. CDR1 and CDR2 from the germline V gene are GTSNPN and SVGIG (reference sequence). The CDR3 runs 12 residues. The CDR3 loop reads CAWSDRYIGYTF. The CDR3 nucleotides are TGTGCCTGGAGTGACCGATATATTGGCTACACCTTC.

V and J are TRBV30 and TRBJ2-1, with a weak D call TRBD2 (7 bases). The CDR3 consists of 15 residues. The V end was cut by 2 bases, the J end by 0 bases, with 11 bases between. Germline V CDR1 and CDR2: GTSNPN, SVGIG (reference sequence). The CDR3 loop is CAWSRGGSSYNEQFF. The CDR3 nucleotides read TGTGCCTGGAGTAGGGGGGGGAGCTCCTACAATGAGCAGTTCTTC.

This clone appeared a single time. This chain joins TRBV19 and TRBJ1-1, with D perhaps TRBD1 (5 bases). The V gene lost 9 bases and the J gene lost 6 bases, with 20 bases spanning the gap. The CDR3 covers 14 residues. CDR1 and CDR2 from the germline V gene are LNHDA and SQIVND (reference sequence). CDR3: CASQEGYELAEAFF. The CDR3 DNA reads as TGTGCCAGCCAGGAGGGGTACGAACTGGCTGAAGCTTTCTTT.

A single count supports this clone. The J gene is TRBJ1-2, the V gene TRBV5-1, with a weak D call TRBD1 (6 bases). V lost 3 bases and J 2 bases, leaving 32 bases between the germline ends. This CDR3 comprises 21 residues. Germline CDR1 reads SGHRS; CDR2 reads YFSETQ. The CDR3 region is CASSSHDRPTGPRNLNYGYTF. DNA of the CDR3: TGCGCCAGCAGCTCCCATGACCGTCCAACAGGGCCCCGGAACCTCAACTATGGCTACACCTTC.

In nucleotides, the CDR3 is TGTGCCAGCAGTTACAGCCGTCGCAATCAGCCCCAGCATTTT. Translated, it gives CASSYSRRNQPQHF. The rearrangement joins TRBV6-2 or TRBV6-3 to TRBJ1-5; unclear D gene. This CDR3 has 14 residues. The V gene lost 2 bases and the J gene lost 2 bases, with 7 bases spanning the gap. Germline CDR1 reads MNHEY; CDR2 reads SVGEGT.

This chain joins TRBV29-1 and TRBJ2-3; the D gene could be TRBD1 or TRBD2 (5 bases each). Germline values: CDR1 SQVTM, CDR2 ANQGSEA. The CDR3 consists of 11 residues. Trimming cost V 5 bases and J 14 bases, with 17 bases left between them. The CDR3 DNA is TGCAGCGTTCTCCGCGAAAGGGGACGGTATTTT. Its translation is CSVLRERGRYF.

Notes on this clone: The germline gene is not matched at one end of the junction; a read error may be the cause. This rearrangement joins TRBV20-1 to TRBJ2-3; possibly TRBD2 for D (6 bases). Germline CDR1 DFQATT, CDR2 SNEGSKA (reference sequence). The CDR3 is 11 residues long. CDR3 coding DNA: TGCAGTGCCGCGACTAGTCAAACCTCACTTTTT. Its protein is CSAATSQTSLF.

A few counts support this clone. The chain couples TRBV3-1 (or the pseudogene TRBV3-2) to TRBJ1-1; 7 nucleotides line up with TRBD1. CDR3 size: 13 residues. CDR1 is LGHDT and CDR2 is YNNKEL in the germline V gene (reference sequence). V lost 5 bases, J lost 1 base, and 1 base stayed unmatched. The CDR3 bases are TGTGCCAGCAGCAGGACAGGGAACACTGAAGCTTTCTTT. Its translation: CASSRTGNTEAFF.

The chain uses TRBV30 and TRBJ1-2; TRBD1 might be the D (5 bases). Germline CDR1 is GTSNPN and CDR2 is SVGIG (reference sequence). V was clipped by 0 bases and J by 1 base, with 12 bases between them. This CDR3 region has 15 residues. DNA for the CDR3: TGTGCCTGGAGTGTACTTCATGGGGGTAACTATGGCTACACCTTC. Translated: CAWSVLHGGNYGYTF. Full variable domain (missing parts from reference TRBV30 and TRBJ1-2): SQTIHQWPATLVQPVGSPLSLECTVEGTSNPNLYWYRQAAGRGLQLLFYSVGIGQISSEVPQNLSASRPQDRQFILSSKKLLLSDSGFYLCAWSVLHGGNYGYTFGSGTRLTVV.

The chain carries TRBV6-1 and TRBJ2-3; D may be TRBD1 (5 bases). The CDR3 covers 15 residues. Germline CDR1 is MNHNS and CDR2 is SASEGT. V was clipped by 2 bases and J by 2 bases, with 11 bases between them. This chain's CDR3 is CASSELGQLTDTQYF. For the CDR3, the DNA is TGTGCCAGCAGTGAACTGGGGCAGCTCACAGATACGCAGTATTTT.

About this clone itself: Other DNA sequences from this sample encode an identical CDR3 as well. The CDR3 loop reads CASSRDRGYEQYF. CDR3 nucleotides: TGTGCCAGCAGCCGGGACAGGGGCTACGAGCAGTACTTC. The chain uses TRBV7-2 and TRBJ2-7; TRBD1 matches 10 bases. CDR1 is SGHTA, CDR2 FQGNSA, per germline. V was pared by 5 bases and J by 3 bases, with 1 base of the junction left unmatched. This CDR3 comprises 13 residues.

The CDR3 coding sequence is TGTGCCAGCAGTTTAATCCCAGGGGTTCGTCATACCGGGGAGCTGTTTTTT. Residues: CASSLIPGVRHTGELFF. The rearrangement joins TRBV28 to TRBJ2-2; TRBD1 might be the D (6 bases). This CDR3 has 17 amino acids. V dropped 2 bases and J dropped 5 bases, with 18 bases sitting between them. Germline CDR1 is MDHEN and CDR2 is SYDVKM. Based on the CDR3 plus reference TRBV28 and TRBJ2-2, the full variable domain is DVKVTQSSRYLVKRTGEKVFLECVQDMDHENMFWYRQDPGLGLRLIYFSYDVKMKEKGDIPEGYSVSREKKERFSLILESASTNQTSMYLCASSLIPGVRHTGELFFGEGSRLTVL.

V usage is TRBV14 and J usage is TRBJ1-6; D is undetermined. The CDR3 spans 16 residues. Germline V gene data show CDR1 as SGHDN and CDR2 as FVKESK. Trimming cost V 1 base and J 9 bases, with 16 bases left between them. The CDR3: CASSQGIGVYGSPLHF. CDR3 in DNA: TGTGCCAGCAGCCAAGGGATCGGGGTGTATGGTTCACCCCTCCACTTT. The complete variable domain, with remaining parts taken from reference TRBV14 and TRBJ1-6, reads EAGVTQFPSHSVIEKGQTVTLRCDPISGHDNLYWYRRVMGKEIKFLLHFVKESKQDESGMPNNRFLAERTGGTYSTLKVQPAELEDSGVYFCASSQGIGVYGSPLHFGNGTRLTVT.

This chain uses TRBV28 with TRBJ2-1, with 12 bases lining up with TRBD2. The CDR3 has 16 amino acids. Losses at the gene ends were 5 bases for V and 6 bases for J; bases not matched to a gene: 8. Germline CDR1 and CDR2: MDHEN and SYDVKM. The CDR3 region is CASSTLTSGGSNEQFF. DNA of the CDR3: TGTGCCAGCAGTACTCTCACTAGCGGGGGGTCCAATGAGCAGTTCTTC.

The sample holds a few counts of this clone. V gene TRBV28 combines with J gene TRBJ1-1, with 8 bases aligning to TRBD1. Unmatched junction bases numbered 5, after V lost 4 bases and J lost 1 base. CDR1 and CDR2 (germline): MDHEN, SYDVKM. The CDR3 contains 15 residues. The CDR3, as DNA: TGTGCCAGCAGTTCCACAGGGGGGGAGAACACTGAAGCTTTCTTT. Protein: CASSSTGGENTEAFF.

This chain links TRBV18 with TRBJ2-5; D is unclear. Germline assignment: CDR1 KGHSH and CDR2 LQKENI. The V end was cut by 3 bases, the J end by 3 bases, with 5 bases between. CDR3 length: 12 residues. The CDR3 sequence: CASSPAKETQYF. The CDR3, as DNA: TGTGCCAGCTCACCCGCGAAAGAGACCCAGTACTTC.